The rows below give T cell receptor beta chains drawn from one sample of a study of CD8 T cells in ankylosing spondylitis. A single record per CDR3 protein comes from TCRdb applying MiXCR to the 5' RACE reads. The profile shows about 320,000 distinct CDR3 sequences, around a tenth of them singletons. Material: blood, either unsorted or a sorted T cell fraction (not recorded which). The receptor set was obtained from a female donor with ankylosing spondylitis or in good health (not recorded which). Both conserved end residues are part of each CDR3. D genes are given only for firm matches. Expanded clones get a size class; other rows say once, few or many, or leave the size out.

CDR3 protein: CCARGGQGSLAKNIQYF
CDR3 DNA: TGCTGTGCTAGAGGGGGACAGGGTTCTCTAGCCAAAAACATTCAGTACTTC
J gene: TRBJ2-4
CDR3 length: 17
V gene: TRBV20-1
D gene: TRBD1
clone size: few

CDR3 protein: CASSPFRGSTDTQYF
CDR3 DNA: TGTGCCAGCAGCCCCTTTAGGGGAAGCACAGATACGCAGTATTTT
J gene: TRBJ2-3
CDR3 length: 15
V gene: TRBV27
D gene: .
clone size: many

CDR3 protein: CASSLAETFNTEAFF
CDR3 DNA: TGTGCCAGCAGCTTAGCTGAGACCTTTAACACTGAAGCTTTCTTT
J gene: TRBJ1-1
CDR3 length: 15
V gene: TRBV7-9
D gene: .
clone size: many

CDR3 protein: CASSLSRDSQETQYF
CDR3 DNA: TGTGCCAGCAGCTTGAGCAGGGACAGCCAAGAGACCCAGTACTTC
J gene: TRBJ2-5
CDR3 length: 15
V gene: TRBV5-8
D gene: TRBD1
clone size: .

CDR3 protein: CASSLEKGQTQYF
CDR3 DNA: TGCGCCAGCAGCTTGGAAAAGGGGCAGACCCAGTACTTC
J gene: TRBJ2-5
CDR3 length: 13
V gene: TRBV5-1
D gene: .
clone size: many

CDR3 protein: CSASDAGGGEQFF
CDR3 DNA: TGCAGTGCTAGCGATGCGGGAGGCGGTGAGCAGTTCTTC
J gene: TRBJ2-1
CDR3 length: 13
V gene: TRBV20-1
D gene: TRBD2
clone size: few

CDR3 protein: CSAPDRESGGYTF
CDR3 DNA: TGCAGTGCCCCCGATCGGGAATCCGGCGGCTACACCTTC
J gene: TRBJ1-2
CDR3 length: 13
V gene: TRBV20-1
D gene: .
clone size: many

CDR3 protein: CASSNGVVGTDTQYF
CDR3 DNA: TGTGCCAGCAGCAACGGGGTAGTGGGGACAGATACGCAGTATTTT
J gene: TRBJ2-3
CDR3 length: 15
V gene: TRBV7-2
D gene: .
clone size: many

CDR3 protein: CASSLSLGTGAGNTIYF
CDR3 DNA: TGTGCCAGCAGCTTATCCCTCGGGACAGGGGCTGGAAACACCATATATTTT
J gene: TRBJ1-3
CDR3 length: 17
V gene: TRBV7-8
D gene: TRBD1
clone size: few

CDR3 protein: CASSSPKDRINEQFF
CDR3 DNA: TGCGCCAGCAGCTCCCCAAAAGACAGGATCAATGAGCAGTTCTTC
J gene: TRBJ2-1
CDR3 length: 15
V gene: TRBV5-1
D gene: .
clone size: many

CDR3 protein: CASSPKGLAGFSYNEQFF
CDR3 DNA: TGTGCCAGCAGCCCAAAGGGGCTAGCGGGGTTCTCCTACAATGAGCAGTTCTTC
J gene: TRBJ2-1
CDR3 length: 18
V gene: TRBV11-2
D gene: TRBD2
clone size: many

CDR3 protein: CASSTANRGNYGYTF
CDR3 DNA: TGTGCCAGCAGCACAGCTAACAGGGGGAACTATGGCTACACCTTC
J gene: TRBJ1-2
CDR3 length: 15
V gene: TRBV7-2
D gene: TRBD1
clone size: many

CDR3 protein: CSTKGKGRDTQYF
CDR3 DNA: TGCAGTACCAAGGGGAAGGGTCGGGATACGCAGTATTTT
J gene: TRBJ2-3
CDR3 length: 13
V gene: TRBV20-1
D gene: .
clone size: many

CDR3 protein: CASSVAGERETQYF
CDR3 DNA: TGTGCCAGCAGCGTGGCGGGAGAAAGGGAGACCCAGTACTTC
J gene: TRBJ2-5
CDR3 length: 14
V gene: TRBV7-9
D gene: TRBD2
clone size: .

CDR3 protein: CASSLGGVVSYNEQFF
CDR3 DNA: TGTGCCAGCAGCTTAGGGGGGGTGGTCTCCTACAATGAGCAGTTCTTC
J gene: TRBJ2-1
CDR3 length: 16
V gene: TRBV7-2
D gene: .
clone size: many

CDR3 protein: CASSLWGVGQPQHF
CDR3 DNA: TGCGCCAGCAGCTTGTGGGGCGTGGGGCAGCCCCAGCATTTT
J gene: TRBJ1-5
CDR3 length: 14
V gene: TRBV5-1
D gene: .
clone size: many

CDR3 protein: CASRWTGGEGYTF
CDR3 DNA: TGTGCCAGCAGGTGGACAGGGGGCGAGGGCTACACCTTC
J gene: TRBJ1-2
CDR3 length: 13
V gene: TRBV12-3/TRBV12-4
D gene: TRBD1
clone size: many

CDR3 protein: CASSLDAGGFTGELFF
CDR3 DNA: TGCGCCAGCAGCTTGGACGCGGGGGGTTTCACCGGGGAGCTGTTTTTT
J gene: TRBJ2-2
CDR3 length: 16
V gene: TRBV5-1
D gene: TRBD2
clone size: .

CDR3 protein: CASSKGMTSGSSYEQYF
CDR3 DNA: TGTGCCAGCAGCAAGGGGATGACTAGCGGGAGCTCCTACGAGCAGTACTTC
J gene: TRBJ2-7
CDR3 length: 17
V gene: TRBV21-1
D gene: .
clone size: .

CDR3 protein: CSVEQSFSFF
CDR3 DNA: TGCAGCGTTGAACAAAGCTTTAGTTTCTTC
J gene: TRBJ2-1
CDR3 length: 10
V gene: TRBV29-1
D gene: .
clone size: few

CDR3 protein: CSARPGAYSYEQYF
CDR3 DNA: TGCAGTGCTCGCCCCGGGGCCTACTCCTACGAGCAGTACTTC
J gene: TRBJ2-7
CDR3 length: 14
V gene: TRBV20-1
D gene: .
clone size: .

CDR3 protein: CSASPRQGGYEQYF
CDR3 DNA: TGCAGTGCTAGCCCGAGACAGGGAGGGTACGAGCAGTACTTC
J gene: TRBJ2-7
CDR3 length: 14
V gene: TRBV20-1
D gene: .
clone size: many

CDR3 protein: CSQGGSEAFF
CDR3 DNA: TGCAGCCAGGGAGGATCTGAAGCTTTCTTT
J gene: TRBJ1-1
CDR3 length: 10
V gene: TRBV20-1
D gene: .
clone size: few

CDR3 protein: CASSARGPLNSYNEQFF
CDR3 DNA: TGTGCTAGCAGTGCCCGGGGGCCTCTCAACTCCTACAATGAGCAGTTCTTC
J gene: TRBJ2-1
CDR3 length: 17
V gene: TRBV6-1
D gene: .
clone size: many

CDR3 protein: CASSPRTGGNEQYF
CDR3 DNA: TGTGCCAGCTCACCACGGACAGGGGGAAACGAGCAGTACTTC
J gene: TRBJ2-7
CDR3 length: 14
V gene: TRBV18
D gene: TRBD1
clone size: .

CDR3 protein: CSARAGGQPQHF
CDR3 DNA: TGCAGTGCTAGGGCCGGGGGTCAGCCCCAGCATTTT
J gene: TRBJ1-5
CDR3 length: 12
V gene: TRBV20-1
D gene: .
clone size: many

CDR3 protein: CASRQLSQVATQPQHF
CDR3 DNA: TGTGCCAGCAGACAACTTTCTCAAGTTGCTACTCAGCCCCAGCATTTT
J gene: TRBJ1-5
CDR3 length: 16
V gene: TRBV6-1
D gene: .
clone size: many

CDR3 protein: CASSKRDRNYEQYF
CDR3 DNA: TGTGCCAGCAGCAAAAGGGACAGGAACTACGAGCAGTACTTC
J gene: TRBJ2-7
CDR3 length: 14
V gene: TRBV14
D gene: TRBD1
clone size: few

CDR3 protein: CSASGRSSYEQYF
CDR3 DNA: TGCAGTGCTAGCGGGAGGTCCTCCTACGAGCAGTACTTC
J gene: TRBJ2-7
CDR3 length: 13
V gene: TRBV20-1
D gene: TRBD2
clone size: once

CDR3 protein: CASSLLGQGIEKLFF
CDR3 DNA: TGCGCCAGCAGCTTGCTGGGACAGGGGATTGAAAAACTGTTTTTT
J gene: TRBJ1-4
CDR3 length: 15
V gene: TRBV5-1
D gene: TRBD1
clone size: many

CDR3 protein: CASSQAVRYNEQFF
CDR3 DNA: TGTGCCAGCAGCCAAGCGGTCAGATACAATGAGCAGTTCTTC
J gene: TRBJ2-1
CDR3 length: 14
V gene: TRBV14
D gene: .
clone size: few

CDR3 protein: CASSEGPQGSQPQHF
CDR3 DNA: TGTGCCAGCAGTGAGGGGCCCCAGGGAAGCCAGCCCCAGCATTTT
J gene: TRBJ1-5
CDR3 length: 15
V gene: TRBV2
D gene: .
clone size: .

CDR3 protein: CASSLGGASAEQYF
CDR3 DNA: TGTGCCAGCAGTTTAGGGGGGGCCTCTGCCGAGCAGTACTTC
J gene: TRBJ2-7
CDR3 length: 14
V gene: TRBV28
D gene: .
clone size: many

CDR3 protein: CAISESPGTNEQFF
CDR3 DNA: TGTGCCATCAGTGAGTCCCCGGGGACGAATGAGCAGTTCTTC
J gene: TRBJ2-1
CDR3 length: 14
V gene: TRBV10-3
D gene: .
clone size: .

CDR3 protein: CSANLPGLAGKTDEQYF
CDR3 DNA: TGCAGTGCTAACCTACCGGGACTAGCGGGAAAAACGGACGAGCAGTACTTC
J gene: TRBJ2-7
CDR3 length: 17
V gene: TRBV20-1
D gene: TRBD2
clone size: .

CDR3 protein: CSVDHPSTDTQYF
CDR3 DNA: TGCAGCGTTGATCACCCCAGCACAGATACGCAGTATTTT
J gene: TRBJ2-3
CDR3 length: 13
V gene: TRBV29-1
D gene: .
clone size: .

CDR3 protein: CASSGRGNIYEQYF
CDR3 DNA: TGTGCCAGCAGTGGCAGGGGAAATATCTACGAGCAGTACTTC
J gene: TRBJ2-7
CDR3 length: 14
V gene: TRBV28
D gene: .
clone size: many

CDR3 protein: CSAQTDGTEAFF
CDR3 DNA: TGCAGTGCTCAGACAGACGGCACTGAAGCTTTCTTT
J gene: TRBJ1-1
CDR3 length: 12
V gene: TRBV20-1
D gene: .
clone size: many

CDR3 protein: CSARQQGRNTEAFF
CDR3 DNA: TGCAGCGCCAGGCAACAAGGGCGGAACACTGAAGCTTTCTTT
J gene: TRBJ1-1
CDR3 length: 14
V gene: TRBV29-1
D gene: .
clone size: many

CDR3 protein: CASSLDFGTYNEQFF
CDR3 DNA: TGCGCCAGCAGCTTGGATTTCGGGACCTACAATGAGCAGTTCTTC
J gene: TRBJ2-1
CDR3 length: 15
V gene: TRBV5-1
D gene: .
clone size: many

CDR3 protein: CSARPGTSTIPDTQYF
CDR3 DNA: TGCAGTGCTAGGCCCGGGACCAGTACCATCCCAGATACGCAGTATTTT
J gene: TRBJ2-3
CDR3 length: 16
V gene: TRBV20-1
D gene: .
clone size: many

CDR3 protein: CAISESLLAGMTYEQYF
CDR3 DNA: TGTGCCATCAGTGAGTCCTTGCTAGCGGGGATGACCTACGAGCAGTACTTC
J gene: TRBJ2-7
CDR3 length: 17
V gene: TRBV10-3
D gene: TRBD2
clone size: many

CDR3 protein: CASTPGLWLHSSTDTQYF
CDR3 DNA: TGTGCCAGCACTCCGGGGCTGTGGCTACACTCAAGCACAGATACGCAGTATTTT
J gene: TRBJ2-3
CDR3 length: 18
V gene: TRBV11-2
D gene: .
clone size: many

CDR3 protein: CASSQDSAGALLNEQFF
CDR3 DNA: TGCGCCAGCAGCCAAGATTCAGCGGGGGCCCTCTTGAATGAGCAGTTCTTC
J gene: TRBJ2-1
CDR3 length: 17
V gene: TRBV4-1
D gene: TRBD2
clone size: many

CDR3 protein: CSASLPPLDREQYF
CDR3 DNA: TGCAGTGCTAGCCTCCCCCCGCTAGATAGGGAGCAGTACTTC
J gene: TRBJ2-7
CDR3 length: 14
V gene: TRBV20-1
D gene: .
clone size: many

CDR3 protein: CASKWKGSDSPLHF
CDR3 DNA: TGTGCCAGCAAGTGGAAGGGGTCGGATTCACCCCTCCACTTT
J gene: TRBJ1-6
CDR3 length: 14
V gene: TRBV5-6
D gene: .
clone size: many

CDR3 protein: CASTLGGGNQPQHF
CDR3 DNA: TGTGCCAGCACCTTAGGGGGCGGGAATCAGCCCCAGCATTTT
J gene: TRBJ1-5
CDR3 length: 14
V gene: TRBV6-1
D gene: TRBD1
clone size: many

CDR3 protein: CSARVFDRAYGYTF
CDR3 DNA: TGCAGTGCTAGAGTCTTTGACAGGGCCTATGGCTACACCTTC
J gene: TRBJ1-2
CDR3 length: 14
V gene: TRBV20-1
D gene: TRBD1
clone size: many

CDR3 protein: CASSRGQGAYMNTEAFF
CDR3 DNA: TGCGCCAGCAGCCGAGGACAGGGGGCCTATATGAACACTGAAGCTTTCTTT
J gene: TRBJ1-1
CDR3 length: 17
V gene: TRBV5-1
D gene: TRBD1
clone size: many

CDR3 protein: CASREGVVSQETQYF
CDR3 DNA: TGTGCCAGCAGAGAGGGGGTAGTTTCTCAGGAGACCCAGTACTTC
J gene: TRBJ2-5
CDR3 length: 15
V gene: TRBV12-3/TRBV12-4
D gene: .
clone size: few

CDR3 protein: CALKRATTSYEQYF
CDR3 DNA: TGTGCCTTAAAGAGGGCCACTACCTCCTACGAGCAGTACTTC
J gene: TRBJ2-7
CDR3 length: 14
V gene: TRBV2
D gene: .
clone size: few

CDR3 protein: CASSPQIFPGLISYGYTF
CDR3 DNA: TGTGCCAGCTCACCACAAATTTTTCCGGGACTGATTTCTTATGGCTACACCTTC
J gene: TRBJ1-2
CDR3 length: 18
V gene: TRBV18
D gene: .
clone size: many

CDR3 protein: CASSLSGGRSEQFF
CDR3 DNA: TGCGCCAGCAGCCTTAGCGGTGGACGGAGTGAGCAGTTCTTC
J gene: TRBJ2-1
CDR3 length: 14
V gene: TRBV5-1
D gene: .
clone size: .

CDR3 protein: CSPRQGFTGELFF
CDR3 DNA: TGCAGTCCCCGACAGGGATTTACCGGGGAGCTGTTTTTT
J gene: TRBJ2-2
CDR3 length: 13
V gene: TRBV20-1
D gene: TRBD1
clone size: many

CDR3 protein: CASKVGQGNQPQHF
CDR3 DNA: TGCGCCAGCAAGGTGGGACAGGGGAATCAGCCCCAGCATTTT
J gene: TRBJ1-5
CDR3 length: 14
V gene: TRBV10-2
D gene: TRBD1
clone size: many

CDR3 protein: CSADSGRWVNEQFF
CDR3 DNA: TGCAGTGCCGATAGCGGGAGATGGGTCAATGAGCAGTTCTTC
J gene: TRBJ2-1
CDR3 length: 14
V gene: TRBV20-1
D gene: TRBD2
clone size: many